The 32 T cell receptor beta chains below all came from one sample that was sequenced in a study of blood T cell repertoires in COVID-19. The assay was immunoSEQ multiplex PCR, and TCRdb's table has in-frame clones only and misses some. In the table there are about 200,000 clones, about 88% of which are singletons. The source material was peripheral blood. These receptors originate from a woman in her 50s with COVID-19, enrolled during active disease.

The V and J genes are TRBV27 and TRBJ1-1; D is perhaps TRBD1 (5 bases). V was pared by 3 bases and J by 6 bases, with 14 bases between. The CDR3 loop spans 14 amino acids. CDR1 and CDR2 from the germline V gene are MNHEY and SMNVEV (reference sequence). Here the CDR3 DNA reads TGTGCCAGCAGTTTGCGGCAGGGTCTATCTGAAGCTTTCTTT. Its protein product is CASSLRQGLSEAFF.

This clone was seen just once. The chain is built from TRBV10-1 and TRBJ2-5, with D tentatively TRBD2 (5 bases). The ends were cut back, 5 bases at V and 3 bases at J, with 10 bases in the middle. Looked up from germline, CDR1 is WNHNN and CDR2 is SYGVQD (reference sequence). The CDR3 covers 13 residues. CDR3 loop: CASSPIGEETQYF. CDR3 DNA: TGCGCCAGCAGTCCGATCGGGGAAGAGACCCAGTACTTC.

This chain uses TRBV11-3 with TRBJ2-6; D unclear. Germline assignment: CDR1 SGHNT and CDR2 YENEEA. This CDR3 comprises 14 residues. V was trimmed by 8 bases and J by 0 bases, leaving 8 bases between them. The CDR3 sequence is CASALLSGANVLTF. CDR3 nucleotides: TGTGCCAGCGCGCTCCTCTCTGGGGCCAACGTCCTGACTTTC.

The chain carries TRBV7-2 and TRBJ2-7, with D possibly being TRBD2 (5 bases). This CDR3 has 14 amino acids. CDR1 is SGHTA, CDR2 FQGNSA, per germline. V dropped 2 bases and J dropped 0 bases, with 8 bases sitting between them. DNA for the CDR3: TGTGCCAGCAGCTTAAGGCTAGCCTCCTACGAGCAGTACTTC. Translation gives CASSLRLASYEQYF.

The V call is TRBV7-6, the J call TRBJ2-1; 9 bases fit TRBD1. The length of the CDR3 is 14 residues. Germline CDR1 reads SGHVS; CDR2 reads FNYEAQ. The trim removed 2 bases at V and 6 bases at J, leaving 2 bases unmatched. CDR3 amino acids: CASSLMGQGNEQFF. CDR3 DNA sequence: TGTGCCAGCAGCTTAATGGGACAGGGCAATGAGCAGTTCTTC.

J is TRBJ1-3 and V is TRBV10-1; D uncertain. CDR3 size: 13 residues. Germline V lookup: CDR1 WNHNN, CDR2 SYGVQD (reference sequence). The V end was cut by 0 bases, the J end by 3 bases, with 3 bases between. The CDR3 DNA reads TGCGCCAGCAGTGAGTCCTTTGGAAACACCATATATTTT. Its translation is CASSESFGNTIYF.

The V gene is TRBV11-3, the J gene TRBJ2-3; 12 nucleotides agree with TRBD2. CDR1 is SGHNT and CDR2 is YENEEA in the germline V gene. The CDR3 contains 16 residues. Trimming took 3 bases from V and 5 from J; bases not matched to a gene: 6. The CDR3 is CASSFRLAGGKDTQYF. The CDR3 DNA reads as TGTGCCAGCAGCTTTAGGCTAGCGGGGGGGAAAGATACGCAGTATTTT.

V is TRBV5-1 and J is TRBJ1-4, with TRBD1 identical over 8 bases. V dropped 5 bases and J dropped 5; count of bases not matched to a gene: 8. The germline V gene has CDR1 SGHRS and CDR2 YFSETQ. This CDR3 has 15 residues. The CDR3 DNA is TGCGCCAGCAGTCGGACAGGGAGGGGGAATGAAAAACTGTTTTTT. Amino acid sequence: CASSRTGRGNEKLFF.

This chain connects TRBV28 to TRBJ2-3; D unresolved. This CDR3 is built from 14 residues. Trimming shortened V by 11 bases and J by 2 bases, and 17 bases separated the two germline ends. The V gene's germline CDR1 is MDHEN and CDR2 SYDVKM. CDR3 nucleotide sequence: TGTGCCTCCTCCAGGTCAGGATACACAGATACGCAGTATTTT. Translating it yields CASSRSGYTDTQYF.

The rearrangement links TRBV19 to TRBJ1-2; no clear D. Trimming removed 4 bases at V and 5 bases at J, with 8 bases between. CDR3 size: 12 residues. Germline V gene data show CDR1 as LNHDA and CDR2 as SQIVND (reference sequence). CDR3 region: CASSSTVYGYTF. Here the CDR3 DNA reads TGTGCCAGTAGTAGTACAGTATATGGCTACACCTTC. The full variable domain, its missing parts supplied by reference TRBV19 and TRBJ1-2, is DGGITQSPKYLFRKEGQNVTLSCEQNLNHDAMYWYRQDPGQGLRLIYYSQIVNDFQKGDIAEGYSVSREKKESFPLTVTSAQKNPTAFYLCASSSTVYGYTFGSGTRLTVV.

The chain combines TRBV18 with TRBJ2-2; no definite D call. Deletions cut 2 bases from V and 2 bases from J, with 9 bases between. The CDR3 has 15 amino acids. Germline assignment: CDR1 KGHSH and CDR2 LQKENI. The CDR3 region is CASSPSLGNTGELFF. DNA of the CDR3: TGTGCCAGCTCACCATCCCTAGGTAACACCGGGGAGCTGTTTTTT.

The chain couples TRBV4-1 to TRBJ1-5, with D unclear. The germline CDR1 and CDR2 sequences are MGHRA and YSYEKL. The CDR3 contains 17 residues. V gave up 1 base and J gave up 4 bases, with 17 bases separating them. The CDR3 bases are TGCGCCAGCAGCCAAGGCGGAACGGGTGGAAAAAATCAGCCCCAGCATTTT. This translates into CASSQGGTGGKNQPQHF.

This clone is a singleton in its sample. V and J are TRBV11-2 and TRBJ1-2, with 11 bases identical to TRBD1. CDR1 is SGHAT and CDR2 is FQNNGV in the germline V gene. Trimming removed 6 bases from V and 7 bases from J; junction bases left unmatched: 16. CDR3 length: 17 amino acids. The CDR3 DNA reads as TGTGCCAGCAGATTGACTCCGGGACAGGGGGATTCGGGTGGCTACACCTTC. This translates into CASRLTPGQGDSGGYTF.

The V and J genes are TRBV21-1 and TRBJ1-5; TRBD1 is the table's D call, not checked against the DNA. TRBV21-1 is a listed pseudogene. The CDR3 extends over 19 amino acids. CDR3 bases: TGTGCCAGCAGCAAAGCGAACACAGGGAGTTTGGTGAGCAATCAGCCCCAGCATTTT. It codes for CASSKANTGSLVSNQPQHF.

V gene TRBV30 combines with J gene TRBJ2-2; 7 bases map to TRBD2. V lost 2 bases, J lost 3 bases, and 6 bases stayed unmatched. The CDR3 has 15 residues. Germline V gene lookup returns CDR1 GTSNPN and CDR2 SVGIG (reference sequence). The CDR3 reads CAWSRGVWDTGELFF. CDR3 nucleotides: TGTGCCTGGAGTCGGGGGGTTTGGGACACCGGGGAGCTGTTTTTT.

The rearrangement uses TRBV1 and TRBJ1-1; the DNA was not used to check the table's D call, TRBD1. TRBV1 is noted as a pseudogene. The CDR3 contains 16 residues. CDR3 in DNA: TGCACCAGCTGGCTCCAGGGATCAGCAGCGAACACTGAAGCTTTCTTT. It yields the protein CTSWLQGSAANTEAFF.

The count of this clone is one. The chain carries TRBV2 and TRBJ1-6; 10 bases fit TRBD1. Trimming removed 6 bases from V and 12 bases from J; junction bases left unmatched: 8. Germline V gives CDR1 SNHLY, CDR2 FYNNEI. The CDR3 runs to 14 residues. CDR3 residues: CASRPDRGHIPLHF. The CDR3 coding sequence is TGTGCCAGCAGGCCCGACAGGGGGCATATACCCCTCCACTTT.

The chain is built from TRBV28 and TRBJ1-6; 7 nucleotides line up with TRBD1. CDR3 length equals 15 residues. Germline CDR1 is MDHEN and CDR2 is SYDVKM. V shed 3 bases, J shed 4 bases, and the junction held 3 bases outside the gene matches. The chain's CDR3 is CASSFSGQYNSPLHF. The CDR3 DNA follows: TGTGCCAGCAGTTTTTCGGGACAGTATAATTCACCCCTCCACTTT.

This chain connects TRBV6-1 to TRBJ2-3; D is uncertain. Per the germline V gene, CDR1 is MNHNS and CDR2 is SASEGT. This CDR3 comprises 13 residues. V was trimmed by 3 bases and J by 2 bases, leaving 6 bases between them. Written as DNA, the CDR3 is TGTGCCAGCAGTGACACTCACACAGATACGCAGTATTTT. It is translated as CASSDTHTDTQYF.

The chain joins TRBV27 to TRBJ2-1; tentative D call: TRBD2 (7 bases). The CDR3 length is 16 residues. V was cut by 5 bases and J by 7 bases, with 21 bases left in between. Germline V gene sequence: CDR1 MNHEY, CDR2 SMNVEV (reference sequence). The DNA of the CDR3 is TGTGCCAGCAGTCCTCAGGGGAGGGTTGTAAATAATGAGCAGTTCTTC. As protein: CASSPQGRVVNNEQFF.

This chain links TRBV6-5 with TRBJ1-6; D unresolved. CDR3 size: 14 residues. From germline, CDR1 is MNHEY and CDR2 SVGAGI. The V and J ends lost 7 bases and 9 bases respectively, with 16 bases between them. In DNA form, the CDR3 reads TGTGCCAGCACAGGAAGTGGGCAGCCTTCACCCCTCCACTTT. Translation gives CASTGSGQPSPLHF.

The gene calls are TRBV27 and TRBJ2-4; D may be TRBD2 (5 bases). V lost 5 bases and J 0 bases, leaving 14 bases between the germline ends. The CDR3 spans 16 residues. Germline V gene lookup returns CDR1 MNHEY and CDR2 SMNVEV (reference sequence). CDR3 nucleotide sequence: TGTGCCAGCAGTCCACTGTTAGCGTTAGCCAAAAACATTCAGTACTTC. Protein: CASSPLLALAKNIQYF.

The CDR3 protein is CASSQEEWKGVDTIYF. For the CDR3, the DNA is TGCGCCAGCAGCCAAGAAGAGTGGAAGGGAGTAGACACCATATATTTT. The chain employs TRBV4-1 and TRBJ1-3; D unresolved. The germline V gene has CDR1 MGHRA and CDR2 YSYEKL. The V gene lost 0 bases and the J gene lost 8 bases, with 17 bases spanning the gap. This CDR3 contains 16 residues.

The V and J genes are TRBV6-2 or TRBV6-3 and TRBJ1-6, with D possibly matching TRBD1 (5 bases). Per the germline V gene, CDR1 is MNHEY and CDR2 is SVGEGT. The V end was cut by 2 bases, the J end by 9 bases, with 11 bases between. CDR3 length: 14 residues. CDR3 residues: CASSYAQGGSPLHF. The CDR3 coding sequence is TGTGCCAGCAGTTACGCGCAGGGTGGTTCACCCCTCCACTTT.

This clone appeared once. This chain joins TRBV5-6 and TRBJ2-5, with 9 positions matching TRBD2. J lost 2 bases, V lost 2 bases, and 4 bases had no gene match. The length of the CDR3 is 15 residues. Germline CDR1 is SGHDT and CDR2 is YYEEEE. CDR3 protein: CASSFLTSGQETQYF. For the CDR3, the DNA is TGTGCCAGCAGCTTTTTGACTAGCGGACAAGAGACCCAGTACTTC.

The chain links TRBV13 to TRBJ1-3; 7 bases are shared with TRBD1. The CDR3 loop spans 16 amino acids. V dropped 6 bases and J dropped 3; count of bases not matched to a gene: 11. Germline-derived CDR1 and CDR2 are PRHDT and FYEKMQ (reference sequence). DNA of the CDR3: TGTGCCAGCAGTCGGAGACCAGGGGGGCTTGGAAACACCATATATTTT. Its translation is CASSRRPGGLGNTIYF.

The chain is built from TRBV19 and TRBJ2-3; TRBD2 aligns across 8 bases. Germline assignment: CDR1 LNHDA and CDR2 SQIVND (reference sequence). The junction had 5 bases not matched to a gene; V was cut back by 3 bases and J by 0 bases. This CDR3 is built from 16 residues. CDR3 residues: CASSIPGGASTDTQYF. Here the CDR3 DNA reads TGTGCCAGTAGTATCCCCGGGGGGGCTAGCACAGATACGCAGTATTTT.

DNA of the CDR3: TGTGCCAGCAGTTTGGGACCATTTGGGAGGTACGAGCAGTACTTC. Amino acid sequence: CASSLGPFGRYEQYF. The chain carries TRBV28 and TRBJ2-7; the D gene is possibly TRBD2 (6 bases). Per the germline V gene, CDR1 is MDHEN and CDR2 is SYDVKM. V was clipped by 3 bases and J by 4 bases, with 16 bases between them. This CDR3 is built from 15 residues.

The rearrangement joins TRBV24-1 to TRBJ2-7, with 8 bases that match TRBD1. The V gene end was trimmed by 8 bases and the J gene end by 3 bases; junction bases not matched to a gene: 17. Per the germline V gene, CDR1 is KGHDR and CDR2 is SFDVKD. The CDR3 extends over 17 amino acids. The chain's CDR3 is CATTMDRAPDCNYEQYF. CDR3 coding DNA: TGTGCCACCACCATGGACAGGGCACCCGACTGTAACTACGAGCAGTACTTC.

The chain joins TRBV11-2 to TRBJ2-4; a weak D match, TRBD2 (6 bases). Looked up from germline, CDR1 is SGHAT and CDR2 is FQNNGV. V gave up 5 bases and J gave up 9 bases, with 17 bases separating them. The CDR3 runs to 14 residues. The CDR3 DNA sequence: TGTGCCAGCAGCCCCGAGGGACTGCCAACCATTCAGTACTTC. Translation: CASSPEGLPTIQYF. Full variable domain (remainder filled in from reference TRBV11-2 and TRBJ2-4): EAGVAQSPRYKIIEKRQSVAFWCNPISGHATLYWYQQILGQGPKLLIQFQNNGVVDDSQLPKDRFSAERLKGVDSTLKIQPAKLEDSAVYLCASSPEGLPTIQYFGAGTRLSVL.

This clone was recorded a few times. The rearrangement joins TRBV3-1 (or the pseudogene TRBV3-2) to TRBJ2-7; 8 bases map to TRBD2. The CDR3 contains 16 residues. With V trimmed by 3 bases and J by 5 bases, 12 bases remained unmatched. The germline CDR1 and CDR2 sequences are LGHDT and YNNKEL (reference sequence). CDR3 nucleotide sequence: TGTGCCAGCAGCCACCCTCCGGGAGGGATCAGGCACGAGCAGTACTTC. This translates into CASSHPPGGIRHEQYF.

This clone was picked up one time. The chain has TRBV19 and TRBJ2-1; a possible D gene is TRBD2 (7 bases). Between the trimmed V and J ends, which lost 8 bases and 6 bases, there was a span of 14 bases. The germline V gene has CDR1 LNHDA and CDR2 SQIVND (reference sequence). The CDR3 totals 13 residues. As DNA, the CDR3 is TGTGCCAGTGGTGGGGGGGGCCTCAATGAGCAGTTCTTC. This encodes CASGGGGLNEQFF.